This T cell receptor beta chain appears in the sequencing data of a study of T cell repertoires in ileal Crohn's disease. Across the study: Patients had a median roughly 8-year disease duration, and roughly 32% were active smokers. Every patient was operated on for stricturing (around 61%) or penetrating (about 40%) complications. Study observations and caveats: Compared with CD4 T cells, sorted CD8 cells carried more expanded clones. Endoscopic recurrence occurred in every patient whose clonality exceeded 26.8%.

Libraries were prepared by immunoSEQ multiplex PCR; TCRdb keeps only in-frame clonotypes and omits some of them. The sample lists over 6,500 clones; roughly 84% were seen once. This clone has a handful of counts. Antigen unknown. Germline CDR1 and CDR2: SGHDT and YYEEEE. The trim removed 4 bases at V and 12 bases at J, leaving 21 bases unmatched. CDR3 size: 16 residues. This receptor was identified in an adult with Crohn's disease. The chain links TRBV5-6 to TRBJ2-7; 8 nucleotides align to TRBD1. Sequencing was performed on ileal tissue. Written as DNA, the CDR3 is TGTGCCAGCAGCCCGCGGGGACAGGTGACCACCATCGCTTTGTACTTC. This sequence encodes CASSPRGQVTTIALYF.